This TCR beta chain came from a study of T cells in Graves' hyperthyroidism and ophthalmopathy. Concerning this clonotype itself: Its specificity is unknown.

Trimming removed 7 bases at V and 5 bases at J, with 18 bases between. CDR3 length: 15 amino acids. Using RNA transcripts as the source, TCR beta CDR3 regions were amplified. First-round RT-PCR targeting the TCR CDR3 was performed with the HTBI primer set. In TCRdb, the multiplex PCR reads were re-called with MiXCR into one record per CDR3 protein. The table has 200,000 to 250,000 distinct CDR3 sequences, around 25% seen once; the top ten hold about a third. Study-wide findings and caveats: Ophthalmopathy, as predicted by the model, came a median around 6.7 months after the prediction. Appearing also in blood were most of the thyroid clonotypes expanded above 0.001.

Diagnosing involved the use of clinical symptoms, serum thyroxine and TRAb, thyroid ultrasound and orbital computed tomography. It was over 9.5 ml of fresh peripheral blood that supplied the PBMCs. The sequence derives from a woman aged 40 to 49 with Graves' ophthalmopathy. The rearrangement links TRBV12-3 or TRBV12-4 to TRBJ1-5, with D perhaps TRBD1 (5 bases). The source material was blood. In DNA, the CDR3 is TGTGCCAGCACCCTACTGGGGCAGGTTGATCAGCCCCAGCATTTT. It translates to CASTLLGQVDQPQHF.